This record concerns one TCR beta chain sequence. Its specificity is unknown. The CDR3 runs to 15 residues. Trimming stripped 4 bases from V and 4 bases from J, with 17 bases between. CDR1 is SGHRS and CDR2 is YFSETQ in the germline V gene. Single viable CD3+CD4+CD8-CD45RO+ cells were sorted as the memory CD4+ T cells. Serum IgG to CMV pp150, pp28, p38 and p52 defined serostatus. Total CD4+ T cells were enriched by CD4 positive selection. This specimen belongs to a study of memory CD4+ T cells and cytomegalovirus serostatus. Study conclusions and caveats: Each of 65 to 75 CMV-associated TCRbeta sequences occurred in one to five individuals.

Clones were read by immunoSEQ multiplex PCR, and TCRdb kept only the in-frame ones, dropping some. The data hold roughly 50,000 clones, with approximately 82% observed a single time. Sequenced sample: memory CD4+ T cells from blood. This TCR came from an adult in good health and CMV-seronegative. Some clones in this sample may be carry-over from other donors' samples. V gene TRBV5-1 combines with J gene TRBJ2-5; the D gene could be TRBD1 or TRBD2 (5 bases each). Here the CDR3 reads CASSPGGGGGETQYF. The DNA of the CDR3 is TGCGCCAGCAGCCCGGGTGGTGGGGGTGGAGAGACCCAGTACTTC.